This entry is about one TCR beta chain. The antigen is not known. The source of the sample is a study of naive and memory T cell subsets. Cells stained for CD3, CD4, CD8, CD45RA and CD27 were sorted into four subsets. An equimolar mix of two oligonucleotides served as the beta constant-region primer for TRBC1 and TRBC2. The ligated cDNA underwent four PCR rounds using SP2 and nested alpha and beta constant-region primers. TCRdb re-analysed the UMI-ligation and nested PCR reads in MiXCR, keeping a single row per CDR3 protein. Of 120,000 to 150,000 distinct CDR3 sequences listed, approximately 24% are singletons. Study results and limitations: Possibly reflecting memory cells re-expressing CD45RA, a few larger clonotypes occurred in naive repertoires, especially CD8. A clonotype means one alpha or beta sequence, not an alpha/beta pair.

Germline CDR1 and CDR2: SGDLS and YYNGEE. This CDR3 region has 18 residues. V was clipped by 5 bases and J by 2 bases; unmatched bases: 16. This chain connects TRBV9 to TRBJ2-3, with 8 nucleotides matching TRBD1. This TCR derives from a human donor in good health. The specimen sequenced was naive CD4+ T cells from blood. The CDR3: CASSSQAGQGAYTDTQYF. DNA for the CDR3: TGTGCCAGCAGTTCTCAGGCGGGGCAGGGGGCTTACACAGATACGCAGTATTTT.